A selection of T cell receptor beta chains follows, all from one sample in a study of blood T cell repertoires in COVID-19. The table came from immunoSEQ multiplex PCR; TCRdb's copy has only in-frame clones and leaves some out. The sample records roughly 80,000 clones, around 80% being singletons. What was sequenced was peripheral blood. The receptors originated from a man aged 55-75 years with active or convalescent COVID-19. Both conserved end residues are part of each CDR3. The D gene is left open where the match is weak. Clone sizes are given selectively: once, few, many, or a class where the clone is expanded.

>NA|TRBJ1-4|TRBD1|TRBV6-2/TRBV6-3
TGTGCCAGCAGCCGCGGACAGGGCCTTAAAGCAACTAATGAAAAACTGTTTTTT
CASSRGQGLKATNEKLFF
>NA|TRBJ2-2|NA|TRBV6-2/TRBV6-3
TGTGCCAGCAGTACAACAGTGAACACCGGGGAGCTGTTTTTT
CASSTTVNTGELFF
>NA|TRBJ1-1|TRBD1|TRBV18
TGTGCCAGCTCACCACAGACAGGGACGAACACTGAAGCTTTCTTT
CASSPQTGTNTEAFF
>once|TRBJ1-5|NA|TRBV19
TGTGCCAGTAGTTTCGCCAGGGGCAATCAGCCCCAGCATTTT
CASSFARGNQPQHF
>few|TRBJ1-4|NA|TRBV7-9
TGTGCCAGCAGCTCTACCGAGACTAATGAAAAACTGTTTTTT
CASSSTETNEKLFF
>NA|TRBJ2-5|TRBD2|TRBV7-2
TGTGCCAGCAGCTCGCGACTAGCGGGGGTTGAGACCCAGTACTTC
CASSSRLAGVETQYF
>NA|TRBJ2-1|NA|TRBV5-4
TGTGCCAGCAGCTTGGCGGGGGGCGCTAGGGTTGAGCAGTTCTTC
CASSLAGGARVEQFF
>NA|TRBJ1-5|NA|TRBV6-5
TGTGCCAGCAGTTACTCGTCAGGGAGCAATCAGCCCCAGCATTTT
CASSYSSGSNQPQHF
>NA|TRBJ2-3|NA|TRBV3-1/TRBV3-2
TGTGCCAGCAGTCCCAACCCGGCAGATACGCAGTATTTT
CASSPNPADTQYF
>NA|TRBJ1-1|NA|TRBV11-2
TGTGCCAGCAGCTCCCGACTTAATCCGGGACAACGGGTGGCCACTGAAGCTTTCTTT
CASSSRLNPGQRVATEAFF
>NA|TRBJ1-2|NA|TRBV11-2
TGTGCCAGCAGCCCCACCGCCGACAGTACAGCCCATGGCTACACCTTC
CASSPTADSTAHGYTF
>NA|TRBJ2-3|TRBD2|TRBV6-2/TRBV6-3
TGTGCCAGCAGTTACTCAGCTAGCGGGACCACAAATACGCAGTATTTT
CASSYSASGTTNTQYF
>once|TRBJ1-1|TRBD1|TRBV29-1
TGCAGCGTTGAAGATGGAAACAGGGGGAACACTGAAGCTTTCTTT
CSVEDGNRGNTEAFF
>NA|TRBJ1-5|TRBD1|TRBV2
TGTGCCAGCAGTGCGGATGGGGCAGGGGGACAGCCCCAGCATTTT
CASSADGAGGQPQHF
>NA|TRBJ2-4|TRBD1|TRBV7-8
TGTGCCAGCAGCCTTACTGACAGGGCGAAAAACATTCAGTACTTC
CASSLTDRAKNIQYF
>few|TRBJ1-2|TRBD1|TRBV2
TGTGCCAGCAGGGAGATCACAGGGGGCGTAAACACCTTC
CASREITGGVNTF
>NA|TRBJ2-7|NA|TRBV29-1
TGCAGCGTCCGGCTACAGGGAGCCTACGAGCAGTACTTC
CSVRLQGAYEQYF
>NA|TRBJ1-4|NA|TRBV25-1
TGTGCCAGCAGGGGCGCTAATGAAAAACTGTTTTTT
CASRGANEKLFF
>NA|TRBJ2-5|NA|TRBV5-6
TGTGCCAGCAGCCAGCAGGCTTTGGCCCCCTTAGAGACCCAGTACTTC
CASSQQALAPLETQYF
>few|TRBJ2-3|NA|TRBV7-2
TGTGCCAGCAGCTCGGCAGGGTGGATAGATACGCAGTATTTT
CASSSAGWIDTQYF
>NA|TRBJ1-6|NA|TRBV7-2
TGTGCCAGCCGGACAGAAGGTTCACCCCTCCACTTT
CASRTEGSPLHF
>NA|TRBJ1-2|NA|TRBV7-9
TGTGCCAGCAGCTTAGCGTTGCCAGGGCGCGGCTACACCTTC
CASSLALPGRGYTF
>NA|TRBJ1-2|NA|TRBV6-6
TGTGCCAGCAGAGCAGGGAATAACTATGGCTACACCTTC
CASRAGNNYGYTF
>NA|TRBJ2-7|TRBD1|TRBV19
TGTGCCAGTACGGGACAGAGTCGGGGCGAGCAGTACTTC
CASTGQSRGEQYF
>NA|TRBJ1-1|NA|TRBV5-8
TGTGCCAGCAGCCTACAGATAAACACTGAAGCTTTCTTT
CASSLQINTEAFF
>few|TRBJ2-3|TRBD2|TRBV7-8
TGTGCCAGCAGCGCGGGACTAGCGGGGGGGCCCGCAGATACGCAGTATTTT
CASSAGLAGGPADTQYF
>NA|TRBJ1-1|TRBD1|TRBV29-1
TGCAGCGTTGATCTTATGACAGGGGCGACTGAAGCTTTCTTT
CSVDLMTGATEAFF
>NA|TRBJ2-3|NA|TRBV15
TGTGCCACCAGCGCCACAGGGACAAGCACAGATACGCAGTATTTT
CATSATGTSTDTQYF
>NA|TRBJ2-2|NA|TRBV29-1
TGCAGCGGGACTCCTAGCGCCAACACCGGGGAGCTGTTTTTT
CSGTPSANTGELFF
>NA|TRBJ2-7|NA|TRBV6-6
TGTGCCAGCAGCAAACAGGGCCGGCGCGAGCAGTACTTC
CASSKQGRREQYF
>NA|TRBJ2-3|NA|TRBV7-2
TGTGCCAGCACCAGGGACACCACAGATACGCAGTATTTT
CASTRDTTDTQYF
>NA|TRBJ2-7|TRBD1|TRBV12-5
TGTGCTAGTGGTTTTGGACAGGGCTCCTACGAGCAGTACTTC
CASGFGQGSYEQYF
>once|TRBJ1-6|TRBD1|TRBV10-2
TGCGCCAGCAGGTTAGACAGGGGGCAGAAGTCCTATAATTCACCCCTCCACTTT
CASRLDRGQKSYNSPLHF
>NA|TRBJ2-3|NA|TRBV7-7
TGTGCTAGCAGCTCCAGACTAGGGGCAGATACGCAGTATTTT
CASSSRLGADTQYF
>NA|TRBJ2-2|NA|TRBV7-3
TGTGCCAGCAGCTTAGCGGTCCCCGGGGAGCTGTTTTTT
CASSLAVPGELFF
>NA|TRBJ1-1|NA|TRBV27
TGTGCCAGCAGTTTTGGACAAATGAGCACTGAAGCTTTCTTT
CASSFGQMSTEAFF
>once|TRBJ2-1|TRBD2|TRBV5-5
TGTGCCAGCAGCTTGGCTGGGACTAGCGGGGGCCCCCTTGGGAATGAGCAGTTCTTC
CASSLAGTSGGPLGNEQFF
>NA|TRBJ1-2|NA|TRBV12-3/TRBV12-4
TGTGCCAGCTCACCAGGGGCTGGCTATGGCTACACCTTC
CASSPGAGYGYTF
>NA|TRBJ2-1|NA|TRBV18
TGTGCCAGCTCACCACCGAGCATCCGTTACAATGAGCAGTTCTTC
CASSPPSIRYNEQFF
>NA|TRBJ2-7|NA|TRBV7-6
TGTGCCAGCAGCTTAGCAGGAGTCCACGAGCAGTACTTC
CASSLAGVHEQYF
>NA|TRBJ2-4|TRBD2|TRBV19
TGTGCCAGTAGTCAAGGCCTAGCGGGTGCCAAAAACATTCAGTACTTC
CASSQGLAGAKNIQYF
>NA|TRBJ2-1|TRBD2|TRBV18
TGTGCCAGCTCACCCGGGAAGGCTAGCGGGGGGGCCTATGAGCAGTTCTTC
CASSPGKASGGAYEQFF
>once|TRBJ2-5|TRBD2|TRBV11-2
TGTGCCAGCAGCTTAGATCTTCTAGCGGGGGAAGAGACCCAGTACTTC
CASSLDLLAGEETQYF
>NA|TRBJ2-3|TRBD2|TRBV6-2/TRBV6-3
TGTGCCAGCAGTTACCTCAGCGGGGGGGTACCAGATACGCAGTATTTT
CASSYLSGGVPDTQYF